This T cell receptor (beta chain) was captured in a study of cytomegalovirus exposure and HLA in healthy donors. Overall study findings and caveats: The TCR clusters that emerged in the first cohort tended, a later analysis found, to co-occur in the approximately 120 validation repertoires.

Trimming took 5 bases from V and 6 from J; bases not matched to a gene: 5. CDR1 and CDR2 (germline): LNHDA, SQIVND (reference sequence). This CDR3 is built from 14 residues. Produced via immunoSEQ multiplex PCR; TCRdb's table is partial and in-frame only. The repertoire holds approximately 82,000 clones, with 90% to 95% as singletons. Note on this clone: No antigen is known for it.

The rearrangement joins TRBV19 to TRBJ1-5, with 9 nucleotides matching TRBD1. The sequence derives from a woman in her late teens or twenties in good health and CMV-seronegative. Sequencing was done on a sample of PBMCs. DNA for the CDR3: TGTGCCAGTAGTGACGGACAGGGGCTTCAGCCCCAGCATTTT. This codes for CASSDGQGLQPQHF.